These 14 T cell receptor beta chains share one sample of origin, sequenced in a study of shared clonotypes between healthy human individuals. Sequencing was performed with immunoSEQ multiplex PCR; in TCRdb, only in-frame clones are kept and a portion is missing. The profile shows 450,000 to 500,000 clones, 81% of them singletons. Sequenced material: PBMCs. The receptors stem from a woman between 40 and 50 years old in good health. Some clones in this sample may be carry-over from other donors' samples.

V is TRBV15 and J is TRBJ1-5, with D hard to call. Trimming pared 1 base from V and 2 bases from J, leaving 9 bases between. The CDR3 consists of 15 residues. Germline CDR1 LNHNV, CDR2 YYDKDF (reference sequence). This CDR3 is CATSRGNSGNQPQHF. Written as DNA, the CDR3 is TGTGCCACCAGCAGAGGGAATTCCGGCAATCAGCCCCAGCATTTT.

The sample holds one count of this clone. The chain uses TRBV19 and TRBJ1-2, with D perhaps TRBD1 (6 bases). The CDR3 runs 16 residues. Germline CDR1 and CDR2: LNHDA and SQIVND (reference sequence). Trimming removed 8 bases from V and 6 bases from J, with 25 bases in between. The CDR3 loop is CASGDLGFRGGDGYTF. As DNA, the CDR3 is TGTGCCAGTGGAGACCTGGGGTTCAGGGGAGGAGATGGCTACACCTTC.

The CDR3 nucleotides are TGTGCCAGCAGCTGGCGGGGGGCCGTCGACGAGCAGTACTTC. As protein: CASSWRGAVDEQYF. The chain joins TRBV7-9 to TRBJ2-5; TRBD2 matches at 8 bases. The DNA matches TRBJ2-7 better at its end, which makes the J call doubtful. Germline CDR1 is SEHNR and CDR2 is FQNEAQ (reference sequence). The CDR3 is 14 residues long.

The V gene is TRBV11-2, the J gene TRBJ2-1, with 11 bases lining up with TRBD2. The V and J ends lost 6 bases and 9 bases, in that order; junction bases with no gene match: 10. Germline loops: CDR1 SGHAT, CDR2 FQNNGV. This CDR3 region has 15 residues. The CDR3 coding sequence is TGTGCCAGCAGTCCACTAGCGGGAGTGGTAGGTGAGCAGTTCTTC. Amino acids: CASSPLAGVVGEQFF.

Regarding this clone: It is likely a read error: a sequence one base away is far more abundant. The chain has TRBV28 and TRBJ2-3; the match to TRBD2 covers 13 bases. CDR1 and CDR2 from the germline V gene are MDHEN and SYDVKM. The V and J ends lost 0 bases and 13 bases, in that order; junction bases with no gene match: 13. This CDR3 comprises 17 residues. CDR3 DNA: TGTGCCAGCAGTTTATGGCAACTAGCGGGAGGGCCGGGTGCGAAGTATTTT. Amino acid sequence: CASSLWQLAGGPGAKYF.

This chain uses TRBV11-2 with TRBJ2-6; no firm D call. This CDR3 has 16 residues. V was clipped by 5 bases and J by 2 bases, with 13 bases between them. The germline V gene has CDR1 SGHAT and CDR2 FQNNGV. In DNA, the CDR3 is TGTGCCAGCAGCCCAAAGTTTGGGGCTGGGGCCAACGTCCTGACTTTC. Amino acids: CASSPKFGAGANVLTF.

About this clone: A far larger clone is only one base removed, so a read error is likely. Other DNA variants within this sample encode the same CDR3. This rearrangement joins TRBV30 to TRBJ1-2; a weak D match, TRBD1 (5 bases). The germline gives CDR1 GTSNPN, CDR2 SVGIG (reference sequence). The CDR3 contains 11 residues. The CDR3, as DNA: TGTGCCTGGAGTCAGGGATCCGGCTACACCTTT. Translated: CAWSQGSGYTF.

The genes are TRBV7-6 and TRBJ2-3, with a possible D match to TRBD2 (5 bases). The CDR3 has 14 residues. Germline CDR1 and CDR2: SGHVS and FNYEAQ. V lost 3 bases and J 0 bases, leaving 7 bases between the germline ends. CDR3 sequence reads: CASSLEESTDTQYF. CDR3 bases: TGTGCCAGCAGCTTGGAGGAAAGCACAGATACGCAGTATTTT.

The genes are TRBV28 and TRBJ1-1; the D gene is possibly TRBD1 (5 bases). Germline V gives CDR1 MDHEN, CDR2 SYDVKM. The CDR3 spans 12 residues. V was clipped by 5 bases and J by 8 bases, with 12 bases between them. The CDR3, as DNA: TGTGCCAGCAGTAGACTCAGGGTAGAAGCTTTCTTT. This encodes CASSRLRVEAFF.

In its sample, this clone was seen once. The rearrangement joins TRBV28 to TRBJ2-2; TRBD2 matches 9 bases. The CDR3 consists of 15 residues. J lost 4 bases, V lost 8 bases, and 8 bases had no gene match. Germline V gene data show CDR1 as MDHEN and CDR2 as SYDVKM. CDR3 nucleotide sequence: TGTGCCAGCGGACCGGGACTAGCCCGCACCGGGGAGCTGTTTTTT. Translated: CASGPGLARTGELFF.

This clone showed up just once. The V call is TRBV18, the J call TRBJ1-4, with D perhaps TRBD1 (5 bases). V gave up 0 bases and J gave up 8 bases, with 13 bases separating them. Germline values: CDR1 KGHSH, CDR2 LQKENI. The CDR3 is made up of 15 amino acids. The CDR3 DNA follows: TGTGCCAGCTCACCACCGGCGGGCGGGGGAGAAAAACTGTTTTTT. It specifies CASSPPAGGGEKLFF.

The V and J genes are TRBV10-3 and TRBJ2-1; TRBD2 agrees at 7 bases. Germline V gives CDR1 ENHRY, CDR2 SYGVKD. Unmatched junction bases numbered 4, after V lost 6 bases and J lost 8 bases. The CDR3 contains 12 residues. DNA for the CDR3: TGTGCCATCAGACAAACTAGCGATGAGCAGTTCTTC. Encoded protein: CAIRQTSDEQFF.

The chain couples TRBV11-3 to TRBJ2-1, with D possibly matching TRBD1 (6 bases). The CDR3 loop spans 16 amino acids. The V gene lost 5 bases and the J gene lost 4 bases, with 18 bases spanning the gap. CDR1 and CDR2 from the germline V gene are SGHNT and YENEEA. CDR3 region: CASSKRDTQGYNEQFF. CDR3 in DNA: TGTGCCAGCAGCAAACGGGACACCCAAGGGTACAATGAGCAGTTCTTC.

This clone was seen ten or more times. V is TRBV5-1 and J is TRBJ1-1; the match to TRBD1 covers 7 bases. Germline CDR1 is SGHRS and CDR2 is YFSETQ. The junction had 10 bases not matched to a gene; V was cut back by 3 bases and J by 5 bases. There are 15 residues in the CDR3. Here the CDR3 reads CASSWGSTGRTEAFF. The CDR3, as DNA: TGCGCCAGCAGCTGGGGGTCGACAGGGAGAACTGAAGCTTTCTTT. The variable domain in full, with the rest retrieved from reference TRBV5-1 and TRBJ1-1, is KAGVTQTPRYLIKTRGQQVTLSCSPISGHRSVSWYQQTPGQGLQFLFEYFSETQRNKGNFPGRFSGRQFSNSRSEMNVSTLELGDSALYLCASSWGSTGRTEAFFGQGTRLTVV.